A selection of T cell receptor beta chains follows, all from one sample in a study of CD8+CD57+ T cells in acquired aplastic anemia. TCRdb reanalysed the reads using MiXCR and keeps one entry per CDR3 protein. The data contain 150,000 to 200,000 distinct CDR3 sequences, around 48% of them singletons. Source material: sorted CD4+, CD8+, or CD8+CD57+ T cells (not recorded which) from PBMCs. The receptors shown here come from a human donor with aplastic anemia. Each CDR3 is given with its conserved first and last residue. The D gene is left open where the match is weak. Only part of the rows carry a size: once, few, many, or a class if the clone is expanded.

many	-	TRBV5-8	TRBJ1-2	CASSVPIQGNYGYTF	TGTGCCAGCAGCGTACCGATACAGGGCAACTATGGCTACACCTTC
-	TRBD1	TRBV7-9	TRBJ2-3	CASSFRGQGVDTQYF	TGTGCCAGCAGCTTCCGGGGACAGGGGGTAGATACGCAGTATTTT
-	-	TRBV10-3	TRBJ1-2	CAISNRVYGYTF	TGTGCCATCAGTAACAGGGTCTATGGCTACACCTTC
once	-	TRBV29-1	TRBJ2-7	CSVGTTYGQYF	TGCAGCGTCGGGACCACTTACGGGCAGTACTTC
-	TRBD1	TRBV10-3	TRBJ1-2	CAINWGQGDGYTF	TGTGCCATCAACTGGGGACAGGGGGATGGCTACACCTTC
many	TRBD1	TRBV7-2	TRBJ2-3	CASSLALWDSHTDTQYF	TGTGCCAGCAGCTTAGCGCTTTGGGACAGCCACACAGATACGCAGTATTTT
once	-	TRBV2	TRBJ2-7	CASGGLIARFVSYEQYF	TGTGCCAGCGGGGGACTTATCGCCCGATTCGTCTCCTACGAGCAGTACTTC
few	-	TRBV6-1	TRBJ1-2	CASTSKPGGAKLTF	TGTGCCAGCACCTCCAAGCCCGGGGGCGCGAAACTCACCTTC
-	-	TRBV20-1	TRBJ2-2	CSARDPRIPNTGELFF	TGCAGTGCTAGAGATCCGAGGATACCTAACACCGGGGAGCTGTTTTTT
few	-	TRBV9	TRBJ2-5	CASSLFQETQYF	TGTGCCAGCAGTTTATTCCAAGAGACCCAGTACTTC
many	TRBD1	TRBV29-1	TRBJ1-2	CSVEGPGTGGYGYTF	TGCAGCGTTGAAGGGCCGGGGACAGGGGGCTATGGCTACACCTTC
-	TRBD1	TRBV7-9	TRBJ1-2	CASSQGAYGYTF	TGTGCCAGCTCCCAGGGGGCCTATGGCTACACCTTC
many	TRBD1	TRBV7-2	TRBJ2-7	CASSLLPTGGPYEQYF	TGTGCCAGCAGCTTACTTCCGACAGGGGGTCCCTACGAGCAGTACTTC
-	TRBD1	TRBV7-8	TRBJ2-7	CASSTHRQGSSYEQYF	TGTGCCAGCAGCACGCATAGACAGGGGAGCTCCTACGAGCAGTACTTC
-	-	TRBV12-3/TRBV12-4	TRBJ1-3	CASIPTGLGNTIYF	TGTGCCAGCATTCCTACAGGGCTTGGAAACACCATATATTTT
many	-	TRBV5-8	TRBJ2-3	CASSFKAETDTQYF	TGTGCCAGCAGCTTCAAAGCGGAAACAGATACGCAGTATTTT
few	-	TRBV19	TRBJ1-1	CASSSQLNTEAFF	TGTGCCAGTAGTAGTCAATTGAACACTGAAGCTTTCTTT
-	TRBD1	TRBV28	TRBJ1-4	CASRSLLRQGKLFF	TGTGCCAGCAGGTCTTTGCTTAGACAGGGAAAACTGTTTTTT
-	-	TRBV10-3	TRBJ1-1	CAISEPGGGEAFF	TGTGCCATCAGTGAGCCGGGAGGGGGTGAAGCTTTCTTT
-	TRBD2	TRBV27	TRBJ2-1	CASSFSGLAGGEPQFF	TGTGCCAGCAGCTTCTCTGGACTAGCGGGGGGAGAACCACAGTTCTTC
many	-	TRBV19	TRBJ1-1	CASSIGRGDTEAFF	TGTGCCAGTAGTATAGGTAGAGGCGACACTGAAGCTTTCTTT
many	-	TRBV11-2	TRBJ1-3	CASSFNPASGNTIYF	TGTGCCAGCAGCTTTAATCCCGCCTCTGGAAACACCATATATTTT
-	-	TRBV29-1	TRBJ1-2	CSVEDPGINYGYTF	TGCAGCGTTGAAGATCCGGGCATAAACTATGGCTACACCTTC
few	-	TRBV10-3	TRBJ2-7	CAIRAHMGYEQYF	TGTGCCATCAGAGCTCACATGGGGTACGAGCAGTACTTC
-	-	TRBV7-2	TRBJ1-3	CASRIASGNTIYF	TGTGCCAGCAGAATAGCCTCTGGAAACACCATATATTTT
few	-	TRBV7-8	TRBJ1-2	CASSLYKSGKGSNGYTF	TGTGCCAGCAGCTTATATAAATCCGGCAAGGGGTCGAATGGCTACACCTTC
-	-	TRBV10-2	TRBJ2-7	CASSDGDSYEQYF	TGCGCCAGCAGTGATGGGGATTCCTACGAGCAGTACTTC
-	-	TRBV6-2/TRBV6-3	TRBJ1-3	CASSYSAAEGRSGNTIYF	TGTGCCAGCAGTTACTCCGCGGCTGAGGGGCGCTCTGGAAACACCATATATTTT
once	-	TRBV29-1	TRBJ1-5	CSVGGGFNQPQHF	TGCAGCGTTGGGGGTGGGTTCAATCAGCCCCAGCATTTT
-	-	TRBV5-4	TRBJ1-3	CASSSAAQSGNTIYF	TGTGCCAGCAGCTCTGCAGCACAATCTGGAAACACCATATATTTT
many	-	TRBV3-1	TRBJ2-5	CASSQVRETQYF	TGTGCCAGCAGCCAAGTGCGGGAGACCCAGTACTTC
few	-	TRBV24-1	TRBJ1-5	CATSDLGQPQHF	TGTGCCACCAGTGATTTGGGCCAGCCCCAGCATTTT
-	-	TRBV7-2	TRBJ2-5	CASSLAGGLWETQYF	TGTGCCAGCAGCTTAGCGGGGGGTCTATGGGAGACCCAGTACTTC
-	TRBD2	TRBV24-1	TRBJ2-7	CATSDPSGSSYEQYF	TGTGCCACCAGTGACCCTAGCGGGAGCTCCTACGAGCAGTACTTC
many	-	TRBV28	TRBJ2-7	CASSAGFEQYF	TGTGCCAGCAGTGCAGGGTTCGAGCAGTACTTC
few	TRBD1	TRBV29-1	TRBJ2-5	CSVADRVWETQYF	TGCAGCGTTGCGGACAGGGTGTGGGAGACCCAGTACTTC
-	-	TRBV14	TRBJ1-5	CASSHRGGNQPQHF	TGTGCCAGCAGCCACAGGGGTGGGAATCAGCCCCAGCATTTT
-	-	TRBV13	TRBJ2-5	CASSYRQEETQYF	TGTGCCAGCAGCTATAGGCAGGAGGAGACCCAGTACTTC
-	TRBD2	TRBV24-1	TRBJ2-3	CATSDPLAGGHTQYF	TGTGCCACCAGTGATCCACTAGCGGGGGGCCATACGCAGTATTTT
-	-	TRBV2	TRBJ1-6	CASSEDSRYNSPLHF	TGTGCCAGCAGTGAGGACAGCCGCTATAATTCACCCCTCCACTTT
many	-	TRBV12-3/TRBV12-4	TRBJ2-2	CASSSLGPSTGELFF	TGTGCCAGCAGCTCGCTGGGTCCTTCCACCGGGGAGCTGTTTTTT
-	-	TRBV28	TRBJ1-1	CASSLIPTGMTEAFF	TGTGCCAGCAGTCTCATACCTACAGGGATGACAGAAGCTTTCTTT
many	TRBD2	TRBV11-1	TRBJ2-1	CASLFAGLTPSSYNEQFF	TGTGCCAGCCTCTTCGCGGGACTAACACCGAGCTCCTACAATGAGCAGTTCTTC
-	-	TRBV14	TRBJ2-3	CASSQELITDTQYF	TGCGCCAGCAGCCAAGAACTCATCACAGATACGCAGTATTTT
-	TRBD1	TRBV10-3	TRBJ1-5	CASGGTGTSQPQHF	TGTGCCTCCGGGGGGACAGGGACGAGTCAGCCCCAGCATTTT
-	-	TRBV25-1	TRBJ2-1	CASSEQGTSYNEQFF	TGTGCCAGCAGTGAACAGGGGACATCGTACAATGAGCAGTTCTTC
-	TRBD1	TRBV7-8	TRBJ2-7	CASSPGPGGYEQYF	TGTGCCAGCAGCCCCGGGCCAGGGGGCTACGAGCAGTACTTC
-	-	TRBV20-1	TRBJ2-5	CSAVTGYQETQYF	TGCAGTGCGGTCACGGGGTACCAAGAGACCCAGTACTTC
many	-	TRBV18	TRBJ2-5	CASSPQGEETQYF	TGTGCCAGCTCACCACAAGGGGAAGAGACCCAGTACTTC
-	TRBD1	TRBV5-1	TRBJ2-2	CASSFGQVNTGELFF	TGCGCCAGCAGCTTCGGACAGGTGAACACCGGGGAGCTGTTTTTT
many	-	TRBV6-5	TRBJ2-7	CASSRDAAYEQYF	TGTGCCAGCAGCCGGGACGCTGCCTACGAGCAGTACTTC
-	TRBD1	TRBV18	TRBJ1-2	CASSPGQGFYGYTF	TGTGCCAGCTCACCGGGACAGGGGTTCTATGGCTACACCTTC
-	-	TRBV24-1	TRBJ1-2	CATSDIQGNSGYTF	TGTGCCACCAGTGACATACAGGGAAATAGTGGCTACACCTTC
-	-	TRBV20-1	TRBJ1-1	CSARGWGQKNTEAFF	TGCAGTGCTAGAGGGTGGGGGCAGAAGAACACTGAAGCTTTCTTT
few	TRBD2	TRBV18	TRBJ2-5	CASSPPVGQREGRQTQYF	TGTGCCAGCTCACCACCAGTGGGCCAAAGGGAGGGGCGTCAGACCCAGTACTTC
many	TRBD1	TRBV20-1	TRBJ2-7	CSAGGTGWHEQYF	TGCAGTGCGGGAGGGACAGGGTGGCACGAGCAGTACTTC
-	TRBD2	TRBV10-3	TRBJ2-3	CAISDGLAGGDTQYF	TGTGCCATCAGTGACGGACTAGCGGGAGGAGATACGCAGTATTTT
few	-	TRBV20-1	TRBJ2-7	CSAREGSYEQYF	TGCAGTGCTAGAGAGGGATCCTACGAGCAGTACTTC
few	-	TRBV15	TRBJ1-5	CATSRLRDSNQPQHF	TGTGCCACCAGCAGACTCCGGGACAGCAATCAGCCCCAGCATTTT
once	TRBD1	TRBV29-1	TRBJ1-2	CSVGRGGGYTF	TGCAGCGTTGGCAGGGGGGGTGGCTACACCTTC